This T cell receptor beta chain was found in a study of blood T cell repertoires in COVID-19. Study as a whole: From T cells, B-cell-depleted T cells, or PBMCs came the material, which was cDNA or gDNA.

Method: immunoSEQ multiplex PCR; TCRdb's copy keeps in-frame clones and lacks some. The sample carries about 170,000 clones, about 82% recorded once. It was during active infection that Seattle patients were enrolled and then longitudinally followed. The germline V gene has CDR1 KGHSH and CDR2 LQKENI. The V gene lost 3 bases and the J gene lost 5 bases, with 17 bases spanning the gap. The CDR3 extends over 15 amino acids. The source material was peripheral blood. The clonotype was recovered from a woman older than 75 with COVID-19, enrolled during active disease. The chain has TRBV18 and TRBJ2-7; D perhaps matches TRBD1 (6 bases). The CDR3 here is CASSPLTLGAHEQYF. CDR3 bases: TGTGCCAGCTCACCCCTCACGCTGGGGGCCCACGAGCAGTACTTC.